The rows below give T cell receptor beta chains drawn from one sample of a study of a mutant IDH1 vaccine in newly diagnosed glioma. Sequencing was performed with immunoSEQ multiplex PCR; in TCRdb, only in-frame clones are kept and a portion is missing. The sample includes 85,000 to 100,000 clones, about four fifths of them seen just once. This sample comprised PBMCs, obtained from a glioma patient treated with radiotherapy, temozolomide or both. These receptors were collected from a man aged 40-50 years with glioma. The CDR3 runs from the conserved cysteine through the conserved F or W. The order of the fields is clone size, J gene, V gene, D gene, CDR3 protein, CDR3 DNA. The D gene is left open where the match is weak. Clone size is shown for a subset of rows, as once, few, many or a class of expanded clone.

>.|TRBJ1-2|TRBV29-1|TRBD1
CSVEGTGNGNYGYTF
TGCAGCGTTGAAGGGACAGGGAACGGTAACTATGGCTACACCTTC
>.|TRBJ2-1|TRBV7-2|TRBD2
CASTSGRVSWNEQFF
TGTGCCAGCACTAGCGGGAGGGTTTCTTGGAATGAGCAGTTCTTC
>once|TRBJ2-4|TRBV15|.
CATSSVDSGSDIQYF
TGTGCCACCAGCAGTGTAGACAGCGGATCTGACATTCAGTACTTC
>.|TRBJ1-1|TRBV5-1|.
CASSFDQGLEAFF
TGCGCCAGCAGCTTCGACCAGGGACTTGAAGCTTTCTTT
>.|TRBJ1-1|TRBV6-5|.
CASSYGMNTEAFF
TGTGCCAGCAGTTACGGTATGAACACTGAAGCTTTCTTT
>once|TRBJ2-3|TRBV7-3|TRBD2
CASSSGLVDGVDTQYF
TGTGCCAGCAGCTCCGGACTAGTGGATGGGGTCGATACGCAGTATTTT
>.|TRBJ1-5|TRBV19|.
CASSVEGNQPQHF
TGTGCCAGTAGCGTAGAGGGCAATCAGCCCCAGCATTTT
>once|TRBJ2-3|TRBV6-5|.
CASSPTGFTDTQYF
TGTGCCAGCAGCCCTACCGGGTTCACAGATACGCAGTATTTT
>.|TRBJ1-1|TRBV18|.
CASSPQQGIMNTEAFF
TGTGCCAGCTCACCCCAGCAGGGGATAATGAACACTGAAGCTTTCTTT
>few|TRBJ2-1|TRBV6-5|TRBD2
CASKEAGGTNEQFF
TGTGCCAGCAAGGAGGCGGGGGGGACCAATGAGCAGTTCTTC
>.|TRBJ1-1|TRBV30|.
CAWSVQPMNTEAFF
TGTGCCTGGAGTGTACAGCCCATGAACACTGAAGCTTTCTTT
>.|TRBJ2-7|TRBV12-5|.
CASGRDGEQYF
TGTGCTAGTGGAAGGGATGGCGAGCAGTACTTC
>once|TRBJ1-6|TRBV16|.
CASSPPGVIPLHF
TGTGCCAGCAGCCCCCCCGGGGTAATACCCCTCCACTTT
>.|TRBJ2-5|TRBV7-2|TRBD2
CASSYSGGAAETQYF
TGTGCCAGCAGCTATAGCGGGGGGGCCGCGGAGACCCAGTACTTC
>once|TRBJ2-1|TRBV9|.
CASSVRFYDGVLYNEQFF
TGTGCCAGCAGCGTAAGATTTTATGATGGGGTTCTATACAATGAGCAGTTCTTC
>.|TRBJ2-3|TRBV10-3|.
CAISHPPVDTQYF
TGTGCCATCAGCCACCCTCCCGTGGATACGCAGTATTTT
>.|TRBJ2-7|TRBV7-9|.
CASSLSAMTYEQYF
TGTGCCAGCAGCTTGTCTGCCATGACCTACGAGCAGTACTTC
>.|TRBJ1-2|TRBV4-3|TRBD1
CASSQEGTGISADGYTF
TGCGCCAGCAGCCAAGAGGGGACAGGGATCTCAGCAGATGGCTACACCTTC
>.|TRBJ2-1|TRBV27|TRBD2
CASSFITSGGAGEQFF
TGTGCCAGCAGTTTTATTACTAGCGGGGGGGCTGGTGAGCAGTTCTTC
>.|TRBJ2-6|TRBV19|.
CASGGDLSGANVLTF
TGTGCCAGCGGAGGGGACCTCTCTGGGGCCAACGTCCTGACTTTC
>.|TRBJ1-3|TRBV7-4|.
CASSTGRAGNTIYF
TGTGCCAGCAGCACGGGGAGGGCTGGAAACACCATATATTTT
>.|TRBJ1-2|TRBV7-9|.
CASSLEHRDYTF
TGTGCCAGCAGCTTAGAGCACCGGGACTACACCTTC